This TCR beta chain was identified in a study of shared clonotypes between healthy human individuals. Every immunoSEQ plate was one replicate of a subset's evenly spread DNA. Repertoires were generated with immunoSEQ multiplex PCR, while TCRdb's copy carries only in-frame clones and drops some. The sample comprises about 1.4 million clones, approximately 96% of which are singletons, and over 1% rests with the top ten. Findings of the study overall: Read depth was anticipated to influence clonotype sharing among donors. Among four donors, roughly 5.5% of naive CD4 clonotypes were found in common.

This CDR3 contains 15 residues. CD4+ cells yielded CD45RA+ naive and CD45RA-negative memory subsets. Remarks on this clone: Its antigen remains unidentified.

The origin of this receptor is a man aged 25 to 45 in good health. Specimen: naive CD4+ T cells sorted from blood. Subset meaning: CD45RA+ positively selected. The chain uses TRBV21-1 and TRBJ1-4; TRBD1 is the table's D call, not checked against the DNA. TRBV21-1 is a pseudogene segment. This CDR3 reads CASSKGDRVNEKLFF. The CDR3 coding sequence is TGTGCCAGCAGCAAAGGGGACAGGGTGAATGAAAAACTGTTTTTT.